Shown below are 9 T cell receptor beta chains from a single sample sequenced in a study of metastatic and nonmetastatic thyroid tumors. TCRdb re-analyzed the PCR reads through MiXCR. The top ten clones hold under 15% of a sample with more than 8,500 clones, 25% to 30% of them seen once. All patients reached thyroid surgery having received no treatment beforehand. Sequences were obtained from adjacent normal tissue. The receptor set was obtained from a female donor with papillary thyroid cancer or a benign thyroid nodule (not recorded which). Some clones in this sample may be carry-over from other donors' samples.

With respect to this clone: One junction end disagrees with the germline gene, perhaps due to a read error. Written as DNA, the CDR3 is TGCGCCAGCATCTTGAGATCGTCAGATACGCAGTATTTT. This translates into CASILRSSDTQYF. The chain joins TRBV5-1 to TRBJ2-3, with D unresolved. Germline lookup yields CDR1 SGHRS and CDR2 YFSETQ. CDR3 length equals 13 residues.

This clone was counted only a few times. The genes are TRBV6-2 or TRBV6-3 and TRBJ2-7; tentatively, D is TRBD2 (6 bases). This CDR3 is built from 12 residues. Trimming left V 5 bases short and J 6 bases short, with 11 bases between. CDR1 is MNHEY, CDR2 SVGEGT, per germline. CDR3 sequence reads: CASSKLAVEQYF. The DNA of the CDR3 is TGTGCCAGCAGTAAATTAGCGGTCGAGCAGTACTTC.

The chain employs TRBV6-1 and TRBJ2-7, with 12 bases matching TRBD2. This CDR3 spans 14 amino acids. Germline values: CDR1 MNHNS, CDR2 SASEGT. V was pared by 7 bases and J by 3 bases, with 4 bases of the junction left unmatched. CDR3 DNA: TGTGCCAGCAACCAACTAGCGGGAGGCTACGAGCAGTACTTC. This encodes CASNQLAGGYEQYF.

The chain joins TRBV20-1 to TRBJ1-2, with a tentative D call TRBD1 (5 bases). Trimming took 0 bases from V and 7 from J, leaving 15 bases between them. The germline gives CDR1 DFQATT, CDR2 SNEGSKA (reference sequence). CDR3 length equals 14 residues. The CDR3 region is CSARDRGQEGGYTF. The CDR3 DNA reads TGCAGTGCTAGAGACCGGGGCCAGGAGGGTGGCTACACCTTC.

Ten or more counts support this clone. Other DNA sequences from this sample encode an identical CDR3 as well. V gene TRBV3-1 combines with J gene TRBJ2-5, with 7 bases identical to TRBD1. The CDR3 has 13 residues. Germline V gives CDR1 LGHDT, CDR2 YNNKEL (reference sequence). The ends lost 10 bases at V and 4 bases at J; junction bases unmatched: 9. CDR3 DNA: TGTGCCACACACCCAGGGGGTGGAGAGACCCAGTACTTC. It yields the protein CATHPGGGETQYF.

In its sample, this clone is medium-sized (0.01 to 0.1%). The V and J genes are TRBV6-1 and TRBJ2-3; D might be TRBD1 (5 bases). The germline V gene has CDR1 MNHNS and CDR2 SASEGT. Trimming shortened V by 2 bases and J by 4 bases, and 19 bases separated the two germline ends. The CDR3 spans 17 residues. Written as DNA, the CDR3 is TGTGCCAGCAGTGAATGGGGCTACTTGGGGCGGCCAGATACGCAGTATTTT. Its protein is CASSEWGYLGRPDTQYF.

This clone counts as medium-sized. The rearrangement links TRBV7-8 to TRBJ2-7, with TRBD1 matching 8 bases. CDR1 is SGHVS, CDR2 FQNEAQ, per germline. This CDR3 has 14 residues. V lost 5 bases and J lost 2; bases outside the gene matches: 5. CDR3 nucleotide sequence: TGTGCCAGCAGCCTGGACAGGGTGACCTACGAGCAGTACTTC. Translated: CASSLDRVTYEQYF.

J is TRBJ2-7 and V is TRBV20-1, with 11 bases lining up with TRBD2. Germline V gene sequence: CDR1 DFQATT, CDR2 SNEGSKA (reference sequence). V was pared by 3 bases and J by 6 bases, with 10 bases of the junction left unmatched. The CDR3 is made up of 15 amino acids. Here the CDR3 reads CSASHLGLAAREQYF. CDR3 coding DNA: TGCAGTGCTAGCCACCTGGGACTAGCGGCTCGCGAGCAGTACTTC.

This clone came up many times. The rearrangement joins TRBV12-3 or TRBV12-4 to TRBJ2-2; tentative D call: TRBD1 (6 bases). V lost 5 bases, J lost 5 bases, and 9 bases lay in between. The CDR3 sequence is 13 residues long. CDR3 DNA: TGTGCCAGCAGTGGGACACGAACCGGGGAGCTGTTTTTT. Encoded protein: CASSGTRTGELFF.